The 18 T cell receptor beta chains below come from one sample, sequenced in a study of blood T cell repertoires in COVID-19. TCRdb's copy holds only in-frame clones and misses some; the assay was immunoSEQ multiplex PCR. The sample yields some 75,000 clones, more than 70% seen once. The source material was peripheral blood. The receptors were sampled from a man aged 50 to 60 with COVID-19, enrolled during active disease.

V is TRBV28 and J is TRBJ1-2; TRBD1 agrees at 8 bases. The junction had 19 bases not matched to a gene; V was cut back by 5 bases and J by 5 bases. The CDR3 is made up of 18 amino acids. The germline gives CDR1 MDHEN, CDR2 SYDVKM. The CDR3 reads CASSAQPGQDLFLYGYTF. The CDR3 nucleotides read TGTGCCAGCAGTGCGCAACCGGGACAGGATCTCTTCCTATATGGCTACACCTTC.

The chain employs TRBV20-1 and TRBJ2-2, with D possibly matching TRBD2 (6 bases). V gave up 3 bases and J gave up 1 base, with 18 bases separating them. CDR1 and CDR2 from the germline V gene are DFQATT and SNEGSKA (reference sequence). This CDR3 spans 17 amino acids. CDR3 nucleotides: TGCAGTGCTAGTTGGGTCGGGGGACCGGGGAACACCGGGGAGCTGTTTTTT. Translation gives CSASWVGGPGNTGELFF.

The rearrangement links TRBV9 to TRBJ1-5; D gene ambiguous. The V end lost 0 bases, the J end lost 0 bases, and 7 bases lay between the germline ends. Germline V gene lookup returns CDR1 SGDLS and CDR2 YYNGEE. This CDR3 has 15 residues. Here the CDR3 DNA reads TGTGCCAGCAGCGTAGGTCAAAATAGCAATCAGCCCCAGCATTTT. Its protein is CASSVGQNSNQPQHF.

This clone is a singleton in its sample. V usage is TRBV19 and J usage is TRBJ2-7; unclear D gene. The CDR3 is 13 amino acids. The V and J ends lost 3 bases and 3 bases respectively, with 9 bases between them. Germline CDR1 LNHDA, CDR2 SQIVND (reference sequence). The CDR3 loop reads CASSINSGYEQYF. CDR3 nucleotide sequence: TGTGCCAGTAGTATCAACAGTGGCTACGAGCAGTACTTC.

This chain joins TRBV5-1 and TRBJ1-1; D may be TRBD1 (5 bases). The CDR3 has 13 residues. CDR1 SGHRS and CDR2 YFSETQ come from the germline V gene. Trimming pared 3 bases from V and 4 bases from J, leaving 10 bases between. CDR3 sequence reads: CASSSQTATEAFF. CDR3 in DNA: TGCGCCAGCAGCTCACAGACAGCCACTGAAGCTTTCTTT.

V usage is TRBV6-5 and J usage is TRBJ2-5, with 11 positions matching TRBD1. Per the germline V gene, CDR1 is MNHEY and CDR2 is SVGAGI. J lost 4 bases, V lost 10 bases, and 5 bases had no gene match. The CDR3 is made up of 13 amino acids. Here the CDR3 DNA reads TGTGCCACGGACAGGGGGCGCCGAGAGACCCAGTACTTC. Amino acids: CATDRGRRETQYF.

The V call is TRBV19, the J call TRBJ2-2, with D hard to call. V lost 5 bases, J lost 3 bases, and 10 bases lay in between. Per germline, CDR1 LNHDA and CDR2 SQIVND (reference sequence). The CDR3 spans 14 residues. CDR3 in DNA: TGTGCCAGTAGTCCCCCCCTTGACACCGGGGAGCTGTTTTTT. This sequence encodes CASSPPLDTGELFF.

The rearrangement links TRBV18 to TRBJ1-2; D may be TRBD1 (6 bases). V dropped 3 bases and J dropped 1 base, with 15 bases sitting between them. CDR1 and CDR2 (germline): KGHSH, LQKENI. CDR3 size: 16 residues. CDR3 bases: TGTGCCAGCTCACCGAGGGGGGGGCGGAATAACTATGGCTACACCTTC. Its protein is CASSPRGGRNNYGYTF.

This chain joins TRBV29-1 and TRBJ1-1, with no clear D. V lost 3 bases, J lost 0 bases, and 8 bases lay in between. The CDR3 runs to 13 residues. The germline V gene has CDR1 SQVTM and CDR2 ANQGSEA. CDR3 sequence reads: CSVEPAMNTEAFF. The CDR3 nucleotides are TGCAGCGTTGAGCCAGCGATGAACACTGAAGCTTTCTTT.

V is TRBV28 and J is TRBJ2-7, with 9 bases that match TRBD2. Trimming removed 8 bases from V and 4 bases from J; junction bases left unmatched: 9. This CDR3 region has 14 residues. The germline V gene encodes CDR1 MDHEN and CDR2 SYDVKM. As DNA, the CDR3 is TGTGCCAGCGGACTCTTAGCGGGAGATTACGAGCAGTACTTC. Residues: CASGLLAGDYEQYF.

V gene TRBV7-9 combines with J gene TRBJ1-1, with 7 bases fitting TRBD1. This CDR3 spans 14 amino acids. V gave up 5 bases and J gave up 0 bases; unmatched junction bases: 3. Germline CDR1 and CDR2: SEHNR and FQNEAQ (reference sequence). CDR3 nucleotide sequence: TGTGCCAGCAGCCGTACAGGGGTGAACACTGAAGCTTTCTTT. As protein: CASSRTGVNTEAFF.

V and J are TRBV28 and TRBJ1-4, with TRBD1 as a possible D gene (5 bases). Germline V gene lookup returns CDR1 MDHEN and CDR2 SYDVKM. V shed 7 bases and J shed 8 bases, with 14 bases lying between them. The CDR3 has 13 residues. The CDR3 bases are TGTGCCAGCACCAGTGATCACAGGGAAAAACTGTTTTTT. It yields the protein CASTSDHREKLFF.

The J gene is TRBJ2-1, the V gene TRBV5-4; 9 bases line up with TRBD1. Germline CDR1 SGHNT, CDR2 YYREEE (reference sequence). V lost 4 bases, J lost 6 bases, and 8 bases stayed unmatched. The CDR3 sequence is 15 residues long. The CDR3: CASSATGTGSNEQFF. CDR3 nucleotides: TGTGCCAGCAGCGCTACCGGGACAGGGAGCAATGAGCAGTTCTTC.

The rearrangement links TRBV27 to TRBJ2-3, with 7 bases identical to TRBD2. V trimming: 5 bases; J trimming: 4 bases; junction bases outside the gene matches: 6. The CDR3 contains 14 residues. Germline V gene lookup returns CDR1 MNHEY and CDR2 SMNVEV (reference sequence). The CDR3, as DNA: TGTGCCAGCAGTCCGGGACTAATCCCAGATACGCAGTATTTT. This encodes CASSPGLIPDTQYF.

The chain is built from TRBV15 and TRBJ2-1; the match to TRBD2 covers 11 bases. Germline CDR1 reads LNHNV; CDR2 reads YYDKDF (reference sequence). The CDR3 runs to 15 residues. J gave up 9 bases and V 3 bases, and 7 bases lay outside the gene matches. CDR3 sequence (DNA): TGTGCCACCAGCAGCGCCATAGCGGGAGGGCGTGAGCAGTTCTTC. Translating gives CATSSAIAGGREQFF.

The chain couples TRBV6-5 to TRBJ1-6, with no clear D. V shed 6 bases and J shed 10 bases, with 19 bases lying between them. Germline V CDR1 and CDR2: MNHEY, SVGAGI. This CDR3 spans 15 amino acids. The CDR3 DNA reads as TGTGCCAGCAGCTTTAACAGAGATTCTGACTCACCCCTCCACTTT. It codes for CASSFNRDSDSPLHF.

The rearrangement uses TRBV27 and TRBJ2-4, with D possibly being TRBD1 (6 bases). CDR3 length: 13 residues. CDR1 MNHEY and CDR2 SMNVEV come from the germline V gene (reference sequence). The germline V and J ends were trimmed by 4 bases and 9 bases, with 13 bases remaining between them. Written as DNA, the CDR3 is TGTGCCAGCAGTTCCAGGACAGCGACCATTCAGTACTTC. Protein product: CASSSRTATIQYF.

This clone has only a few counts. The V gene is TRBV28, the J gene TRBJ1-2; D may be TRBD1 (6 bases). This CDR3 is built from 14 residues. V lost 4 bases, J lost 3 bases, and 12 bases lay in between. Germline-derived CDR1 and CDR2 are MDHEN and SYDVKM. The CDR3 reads CASSYAGQYYGYTF. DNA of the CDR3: TGTGCCAGCAGTTACGCCGGACAGTACTATGGCTACACCTTC.